The sample holds a few counts of the clone carrying this T cell receptor beta chain. The data were produced by immunoSEQ multiplex PCR, yet TCRdb's version contains in-frame clones alone and is incomplete. The sample consists of about 83,000 clones, around 89% of them appearing once. These data are taken from a study of T cell responses to AZD1222 COVID-19 vaccine. The CDR3 extends over 14 amino acids. Germline loops: CDR1 MNHEY, CDR2 SMNVEV (reference sequence). J lost 16 bases, V lost 2 bases, and 10 bases had no gene match. The TCR sequence derives from an adult in good health. The chain combines TRBV27 with TRBJ2-1; 11 bases line up with TRBD2. This specimen was peripheral blood, taken on day 0 of MenACWY control vaccination. The CDR3 reads CASSLTSGSLLRFF. The CDR3 nucleotides are TGTGCCAGCAGTTTAACTAGCGGGAGCCTTCTACGTTTCTTC.